Sequencing of this T cell receptor (beta chain) was carried out in a study of human T cells and chemical hapten exposure. Study-level information: 2% DPC applied to a roughly 2 cm by roughly 2 cm arm area sensitized donors. Patch tests put 0.01% DPC on the upper back, read at 6 days. General study points: Expanded TCRs formed significantly more large CDR3 similarity clusters than controls.

Time point of the sample: pre-sensitization, week 0. Treatment: therapeutic diphenylcyclopropenone sensitization with weekly scalp DPC. Researchers sampled blood before each patch test went on. The sample holds many counts of this clonotype. Its target is not known. TCRdb reprocessed the RACE reads via MiXCR and lists one record per CDR3 protein. Found here are about 380,000 distinct CDR3 sequences, 4.5% to 6% of them singletons; the top ten hold just over 2.5%. The sequence came from a woman between 45 and 60 years old with alopecia areata. Some clones in this sample may be carry-over from other donors' samples. This specimen was whole blood, taken in connection with sensitization to the hapten diphenylcyclopropenone (DPC).

In DNA, the CDR3 is TGCAGCGCTGGACAGCAAGAGACCCAGTACTTC. As protein: CSAGQQETQYF. The chain combines TRBV29-1 with TRBJ2-5; D may be TRBD1 (6 bases). Trimming took off 7 bases at V and 2 bases at J, with 8 bases between the two ends. CDR1 SQVTM and CDR2 ANQGSEA come from the germline V gene. This CDR3 is built from 11 residues. Full variable domain (outside the CDR3, taken from reference TRBV29-1 and TRBJ2-5): SAVISQKPSRDICQRGTSLTIQCQVDSQVTMMFWYRQQPGQSLTLIATANQGSEATYESGFVIDKFPISRPNLTFSTLTVSNMSPEDSSIYLCSAGQQETQYFGPGTRLLVL.